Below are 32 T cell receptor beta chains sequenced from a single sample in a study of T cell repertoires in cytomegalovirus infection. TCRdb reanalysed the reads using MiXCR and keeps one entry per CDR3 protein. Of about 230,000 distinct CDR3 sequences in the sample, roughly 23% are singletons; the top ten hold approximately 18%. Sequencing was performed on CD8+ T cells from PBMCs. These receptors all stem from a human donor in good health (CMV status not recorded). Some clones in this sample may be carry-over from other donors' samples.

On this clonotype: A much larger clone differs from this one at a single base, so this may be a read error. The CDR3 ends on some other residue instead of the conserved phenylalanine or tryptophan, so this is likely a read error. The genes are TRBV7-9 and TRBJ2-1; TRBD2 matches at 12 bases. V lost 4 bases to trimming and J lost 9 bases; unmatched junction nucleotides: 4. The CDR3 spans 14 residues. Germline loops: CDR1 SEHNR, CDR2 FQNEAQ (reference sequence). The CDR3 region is CASSSSGGAGEQFV. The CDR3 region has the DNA TGTGCCAGCAGCTCTAGCGGGGGGGCCGGTGAGCAGTTCGTC.

The chain's CDR3 is CASSLFQGTDYDWQYF. The CDR3 nucleotides read TGTGCCAGCAGTTTATTCCAGGGAACAGATTATGATTGGCAGTACTTC. The chain uses TRBV28 and TRBJ2-7; TRBD1 is a possible D gene (5 bases). Germline CDR1 MDHEN, CDR2 SYDVKM. The V and J ends lost 1 base and 9 bases respectively, with 22 bases between them. The CDR3 totals 16 residues.

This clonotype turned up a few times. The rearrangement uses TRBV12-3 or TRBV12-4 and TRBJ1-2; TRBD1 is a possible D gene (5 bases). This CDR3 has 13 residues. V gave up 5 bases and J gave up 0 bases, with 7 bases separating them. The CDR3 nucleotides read TGTGCCAGCAGTGTACAGGCTAACTATGGCTACACCTTC. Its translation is CASSVQANYGYTF.

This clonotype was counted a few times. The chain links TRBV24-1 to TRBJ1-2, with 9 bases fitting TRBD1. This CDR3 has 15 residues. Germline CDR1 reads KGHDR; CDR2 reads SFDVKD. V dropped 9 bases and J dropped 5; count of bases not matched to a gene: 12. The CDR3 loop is CATRQTGGVRYGYTF. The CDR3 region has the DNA TGTGCCACCCGTCAGACAGGGGGAGTCCGGTATGGCTACACCTTC.

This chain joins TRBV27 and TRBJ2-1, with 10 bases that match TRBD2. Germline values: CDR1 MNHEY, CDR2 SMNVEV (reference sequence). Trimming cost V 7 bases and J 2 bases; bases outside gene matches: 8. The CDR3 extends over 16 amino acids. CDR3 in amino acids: CASTDPTSGAYNEQFF. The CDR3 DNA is TGTGCCAGCACCGATCCAACTAGCGGGGCCTACAATGAGCAGTTCTTC.

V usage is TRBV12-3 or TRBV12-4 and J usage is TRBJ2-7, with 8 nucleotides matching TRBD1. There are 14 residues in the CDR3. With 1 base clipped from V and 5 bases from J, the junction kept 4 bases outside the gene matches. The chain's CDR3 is CASSLGTGRDEQYF. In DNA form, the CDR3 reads TGTGCCAGCAGTTTAGGGACAGGGCGTGACGAGCAGTACTTC.

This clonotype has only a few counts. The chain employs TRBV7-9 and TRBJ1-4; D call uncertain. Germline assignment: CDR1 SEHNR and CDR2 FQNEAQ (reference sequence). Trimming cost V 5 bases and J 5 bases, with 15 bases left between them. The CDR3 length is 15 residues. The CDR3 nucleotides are TGTGCCAGCAGCCAGTTGGGGAACGGGAATGAAAAACTGTTTTTT. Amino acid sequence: CASSQLGNGNEKLFF.

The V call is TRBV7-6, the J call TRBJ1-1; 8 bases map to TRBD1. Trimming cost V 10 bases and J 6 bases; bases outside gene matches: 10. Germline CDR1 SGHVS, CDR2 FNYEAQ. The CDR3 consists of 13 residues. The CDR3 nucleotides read TGTGCCATCGAGACAGGGGCGCTCCCTGAAGCTTTCTTT. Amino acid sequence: CAIETGALPEAFF.

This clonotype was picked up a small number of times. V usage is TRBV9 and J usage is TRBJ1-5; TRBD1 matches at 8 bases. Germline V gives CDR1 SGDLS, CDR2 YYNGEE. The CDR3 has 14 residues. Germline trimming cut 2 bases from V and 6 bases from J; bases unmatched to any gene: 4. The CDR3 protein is CASSVGQGGQPQHF. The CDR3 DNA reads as TGTGCCAGCAGCGTCGGACAGGGAGGTCAGCCCCAGCATTTT.

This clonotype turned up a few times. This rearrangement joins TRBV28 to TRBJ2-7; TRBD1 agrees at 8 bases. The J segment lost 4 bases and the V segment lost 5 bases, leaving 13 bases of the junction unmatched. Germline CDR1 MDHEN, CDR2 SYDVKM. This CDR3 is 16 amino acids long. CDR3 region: CASSPSTQGVLYEQYF. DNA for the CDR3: TGTGCCAGCAGTCCCAGTACACAGGGGGTACTGTACGAGCAGTACTTC. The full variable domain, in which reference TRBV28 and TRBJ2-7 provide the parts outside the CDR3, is DVKVTQSSRYLVKRTGEKVFLECVQDMDHENMFWYRQDPGLGLRLIYFSYDVKMKEKGDIPEGYSVSREKKERFSLILESASTNQTSMYLCASSPSTQGVLYEQYFGPGTRLTVT.

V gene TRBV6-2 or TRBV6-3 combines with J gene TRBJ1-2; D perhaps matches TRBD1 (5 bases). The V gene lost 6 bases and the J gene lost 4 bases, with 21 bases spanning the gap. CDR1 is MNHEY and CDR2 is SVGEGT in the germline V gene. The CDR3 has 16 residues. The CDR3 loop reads CASSSNLDTSAYGYTF. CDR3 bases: TGTGCCAGCAGCTCCAACTTGGACACCTCTGCCTATGGCTACACCTTC.

The DNA for the CDR3 is TGCGCCAGCAGCCCAGGGGCGGGGGTTTACAATGAGCAGTTCTTC. Its translation: CASSPGAGVYNEQFF. The rearrangement links TRBV5-1 to TRBJ2-1; D is possibly TRBD2 (7 bases). The V end lost 4 bases, the J end lost 4 bases, and 15 bases lay between the germline ends. Looked up from germline, CDR1 is SGHRS and CDR2 is YFSETQ. The CDR3 covers 15 residues.

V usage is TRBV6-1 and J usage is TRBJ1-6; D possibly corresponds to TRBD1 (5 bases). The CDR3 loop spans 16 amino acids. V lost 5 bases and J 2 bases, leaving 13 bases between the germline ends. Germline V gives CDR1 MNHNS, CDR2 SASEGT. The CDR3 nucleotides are TGTGCCAGCAGTTCAGGAGGGGTCACCTATAATTCACCCCTCCACTTT. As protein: CASSSGGVTYNSPLHF.

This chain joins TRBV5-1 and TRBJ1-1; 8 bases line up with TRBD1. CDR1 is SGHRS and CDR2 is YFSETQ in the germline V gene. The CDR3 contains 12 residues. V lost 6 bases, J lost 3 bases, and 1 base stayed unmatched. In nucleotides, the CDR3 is TGCGCCAGCAAGACAGGGGACACTGAAGCTTTCTTT. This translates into CASKTGDTEAFF.

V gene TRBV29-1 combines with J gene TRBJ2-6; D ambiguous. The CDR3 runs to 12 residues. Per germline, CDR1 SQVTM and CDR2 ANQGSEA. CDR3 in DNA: TGCCGACGCTCGCCTGGGGCCAACGTCCTGACTTTC. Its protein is CRRSPGANVLTF.

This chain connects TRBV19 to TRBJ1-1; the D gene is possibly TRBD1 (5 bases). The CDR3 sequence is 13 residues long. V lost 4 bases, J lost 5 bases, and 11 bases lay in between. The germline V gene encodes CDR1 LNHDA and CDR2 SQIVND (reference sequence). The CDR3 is CASSSRDRTEAFF. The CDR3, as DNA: TGTGCCAGTAGTAGCAGGGACCGGACTGAAGCTTTCTTT.

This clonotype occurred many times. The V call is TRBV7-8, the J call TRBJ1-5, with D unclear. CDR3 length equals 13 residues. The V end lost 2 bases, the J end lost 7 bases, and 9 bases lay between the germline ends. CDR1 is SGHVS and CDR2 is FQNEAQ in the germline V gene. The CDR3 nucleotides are TGTGCCAGCAGCTTACATGACATGCAGCCCCAGCATTTT. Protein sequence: CASSLHDMQPQHF.

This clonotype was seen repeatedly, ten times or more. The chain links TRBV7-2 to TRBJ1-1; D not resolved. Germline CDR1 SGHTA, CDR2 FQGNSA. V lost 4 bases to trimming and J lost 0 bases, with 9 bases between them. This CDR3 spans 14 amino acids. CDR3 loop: CASSSTSLNTEAFF. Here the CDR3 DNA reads TGTGCCAGCAGCTCCACATCGTTGAACACTGAAGCTTTCTTT.

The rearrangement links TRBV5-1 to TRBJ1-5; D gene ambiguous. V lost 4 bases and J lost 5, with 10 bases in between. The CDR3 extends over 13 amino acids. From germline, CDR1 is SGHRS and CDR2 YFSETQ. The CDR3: CASSTVDHQPQHF. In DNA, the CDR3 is TGCGCCAGCAGCACCGTGGACCATCAGCCCCAGCATTTT.

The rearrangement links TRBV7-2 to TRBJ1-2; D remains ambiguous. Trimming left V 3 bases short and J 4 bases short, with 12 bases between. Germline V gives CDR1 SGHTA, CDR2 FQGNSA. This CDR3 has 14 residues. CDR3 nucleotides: TGTGCCAGCAGCTTTCGTCGAGACGGCTATGGCTACACCTTC. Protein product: CASSFRRDGYGYTF. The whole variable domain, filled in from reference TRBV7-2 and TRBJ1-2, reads GAGVSQSPSNKVTEKGKDVELRCDPISGHTALYWYRQSLGQGLEFLIYFQGNSAPDKSGLPSDRFSAERTGGSVSTLTIQRTQQEDSAVYLCASSFRRDGYGYTFGSGTRLTVV.

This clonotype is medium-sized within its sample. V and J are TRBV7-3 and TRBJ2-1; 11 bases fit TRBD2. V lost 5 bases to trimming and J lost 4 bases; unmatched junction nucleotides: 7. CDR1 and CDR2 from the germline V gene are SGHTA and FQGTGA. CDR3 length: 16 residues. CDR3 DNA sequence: TGTGCCAGCAGCCTAGAGACTAGCGGGGCGTACAATGAGCAGTTCTTC. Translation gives CASSLETSGAYNEQFF.

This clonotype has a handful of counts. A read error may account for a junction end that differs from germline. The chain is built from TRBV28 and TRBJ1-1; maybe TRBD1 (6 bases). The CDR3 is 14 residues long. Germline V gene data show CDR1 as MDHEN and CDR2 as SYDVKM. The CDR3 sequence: CAISSDRPNTEAFF. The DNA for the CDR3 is TGTGCCATCAGTTCGGACAGACCGAACACTGAAGCTTTCTTT.

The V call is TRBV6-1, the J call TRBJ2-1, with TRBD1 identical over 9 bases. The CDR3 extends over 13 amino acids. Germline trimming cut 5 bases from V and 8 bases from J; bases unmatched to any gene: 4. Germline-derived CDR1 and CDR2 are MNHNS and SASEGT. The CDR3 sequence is CASSTGGKDEQFF. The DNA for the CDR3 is TGTGCCAGCAGTACAGGGGGCAAGGATGAGCAGTTCTTC.

The CDR3 DNA sequence: TGTGCCAGCAGTCCTCTAACTACAGTTATATCCTACGAGCAGTACTTC. Protein product: CASSPLTTVISYEQYF. The chain is built from TRBV27 and TRBJ2-7, with D unclear. Trimming pared 5 bases from V and 1 base from J, leaving 18 bases between. The CDR3 contains 16 residues. Germline V gene data show CDR1 as MNHEY and CDR2 as SMNVEV (reference sequence).

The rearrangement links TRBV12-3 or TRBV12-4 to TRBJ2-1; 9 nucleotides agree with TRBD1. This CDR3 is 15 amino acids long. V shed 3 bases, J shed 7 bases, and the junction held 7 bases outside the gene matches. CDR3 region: CASSLSDRGFNEQFF. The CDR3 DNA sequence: TGTGCCAGCAGTTTGTCCGACAGGGGGTTTAATGAGCAGTTCTTC.

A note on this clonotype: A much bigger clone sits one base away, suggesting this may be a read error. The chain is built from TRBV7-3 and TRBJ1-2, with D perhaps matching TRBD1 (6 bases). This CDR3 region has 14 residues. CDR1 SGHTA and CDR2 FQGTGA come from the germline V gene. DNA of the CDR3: TGTGCCAGCGGCTTAACTTTGACAGGCCATGGCTACACCTTC. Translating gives CASGLTLTGHGYTF. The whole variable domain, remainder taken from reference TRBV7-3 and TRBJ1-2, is GAGVSQTPSNKVTEKGKYVELRCDPISGHTALYWYRQSLGQGPEFLIYFQGTGAADDSGLPNDRFFAVRPEGSVSTLKIQRTERGDSAVYLCASGLTLTGHGYTFGSGTRLTVV.

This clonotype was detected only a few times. The CDR3 here is CASSQEAGLGNTIYF. In nucleotides, the CDR3 is TGTGCCAGCAGCCAAGAGGCCGGACTTGGAAACACCATATATTTT. This chain joins TRBV14 and TRBJ1-3; D is undetermined. The CDR3 has 15 residues. Trimming cost V 0 bases and J 3 bases, with 9 bases left between them. Germline assignment: CDR1 SGHDN and CDR2 FVKESK.

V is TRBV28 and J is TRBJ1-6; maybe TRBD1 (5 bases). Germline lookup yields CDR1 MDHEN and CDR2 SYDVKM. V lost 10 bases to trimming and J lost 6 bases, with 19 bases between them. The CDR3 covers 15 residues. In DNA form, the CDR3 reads TGTGCCACCCTAACGGACACCGAGGGTAATTCACCCCTCCACTTT. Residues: CATLTDTEGNSPLHF.

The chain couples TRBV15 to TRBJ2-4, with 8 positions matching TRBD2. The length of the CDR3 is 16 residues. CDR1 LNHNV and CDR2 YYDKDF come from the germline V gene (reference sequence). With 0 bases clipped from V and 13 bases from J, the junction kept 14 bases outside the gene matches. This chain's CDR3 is CATSREPLGGGPSQYF. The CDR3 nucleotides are TGTGCCACCAGCAGAGAGCCCCTTGGCGGGGGGCCATCCCAGTACTTC.

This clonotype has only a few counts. The CDR3 bases are TGCGCCAGCAGCCAAGGAGACGGGAGCAATCAGCCCCAGCATTTT. As protein: CASSQGDGSNQPQHF. The rearrangement uses TRBV4-1 and TRBJ1-5; no reliable D call. This CDR3 has 15 amino acids. Germline V lookup: CDR1 MGHRA, CDR2 YSYEKL. Trimming cost V 1 base and J 1 base, with 8 bases left between them.

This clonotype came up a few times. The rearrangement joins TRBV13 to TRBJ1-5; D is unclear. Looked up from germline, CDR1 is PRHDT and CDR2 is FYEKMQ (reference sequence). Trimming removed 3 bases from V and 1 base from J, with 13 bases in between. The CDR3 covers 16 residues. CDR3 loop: CASSFGPPGSNQPQHF. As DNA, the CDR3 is TGTGCCAGCAGCTTCGGGCCGCCGGGAAGCAATCAGCCCCAGCATTTT.

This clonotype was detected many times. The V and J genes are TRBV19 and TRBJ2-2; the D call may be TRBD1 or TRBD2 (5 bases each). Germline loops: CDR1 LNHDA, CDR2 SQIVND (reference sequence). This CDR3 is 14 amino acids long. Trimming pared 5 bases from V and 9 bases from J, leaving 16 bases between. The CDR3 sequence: CASSFDGTPRELFF. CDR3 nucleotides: TGTGCCAGTAGTTTTGACGGGACCCCCAGGGAGCTGTTTTTT.